The 27 T cell receptor beta chains below come from one sample, sequenced in a study of cytomegalovirus exposure and HLA in healthy donors. With 60 Vbeta and 13 Jbeta primers, the PCR was carried out. The protocol was immunoSEQ multiplex PCR, while the TCRdb copy is restricted to in-frame clones and leaves out a portion. The sample consists of roughly 200,000 clones, 79% of them appearing once. Sequenced sample: PBMCs. The receptors were gathered from a girl under 18 in good health and CMV-seropositive.

V is TRBV13 and J is TRBJ2-7, with D perhaps TRBD1 (5 bases). The ends were cut back, 5 bases at V and 2 bases at J, with 13 bases in the middle. The CDR3 covers 14 residues. Germline loops: CDR1 PRHDT, CDR2 FYEKMQ (reference sequence). CDR3 protein: CASSPPQGTYEQYF. The DNA for the CDR3 is TGTGCCAGCAGCCCCCCCCAGGGAACCTACGAGCAGTACTTC.

This clone has just a few counts. This rearrangement joins TRBV11-3 to TRBJ2-1; possibly TRBD1 for D (5 bases). The CDR3 has 13 amino acids. Looked up from germline, CDR1 is SGHNT and CDR2 is YENEEA. V was clipped by 4 bases and J by 10 bases, with 14 bases between them. Here the CDR3 DNA reads TGTGCCAGCAGCTCCGGACATTCCAACGAGCAGTTCTTC. This encodes CASSSGHSNEQFF.

The chain couples TRBV10-1 to TRBJ2-3; 7 nucleotides align to TRBD2. V trimming: 8 bases; J trimming: 8 bases; junction bases outside the gene matches: 7. The V gene's germline CDR1 is WNHNN and CDR2 SYGVQD (reference sequence). CDR3 length equals 12 residues. The CDR3 DNA is TGCGCCAGCGTCGGACTAGAGGGTACGCAGTATTTT. This encodes CASVGLEGTQYF.

The chain employs TRBV1 and TRBJ2-2; the table gives TRBD2 as D, unverified against the DNA. TRBV1 is assigned pseudogene status. The CDR3 runs 23 residues. CDR3 protein: CTSSLLRRPSGLAGDRHTGELFF. The CDR3 DNA reads as TGCACCAGCAGCCTTCTAAGAAGGCCGTCGGGACTAGCGGGGGATCGTCACACCGGGGAGCTGTTTTTT.

This clone was observed a handful of times. The genes are TRBV15 and TRBJ2-5; 7 positions match TRBD2. Germline V gene sequence: CDR1 LNHNV, CDR2 YYDKDF (reference sequence). Losses at the gene ends were 3 bases for V and 4 bases for J; bases not matched to a gene: 11. The CDR3 is made up of 16 amino acids. CDR3 DNA: TGTGCCACCAGCAGCCTTGGGGAGGGTGCAGCAGAGACCCAGTACTTC. This translates into CATSSLGEGAAETQYF. Together with reference TRBV15 and TRBJ2-5, the CDR3 gives the full variable domain: DAMVIQNPRYQVTQFGKPVTLSCSQTLNHNVMYWYQQKSSQAPKLLFHYYDKDFNNEADTPDNFQSRRPNTSFCFLDIRSPGLGDTAMYLCATSSLGEGAAETQYFGPGTRLLVL.

The chain carries TRBV6-5 and TRBJ2-7; 7 bases fit TRBD1. V was pared by 1 base and J by 2 bases, with 8 bases of the junction left unmatched. Germline lookup yields CDR1 MNHEY and CDR2 SVGAGI. This CDR3 comprises 16 residues. The DNA for the CDR3 is TGTGCCAGCAGTTACTTTGGGGACAGAATAACCTACGAGCAGTACTTC. Amino acid sequence: CASSYFGDRITYEQYF.

The chain combines TRBV4-3 with TRBJ1-5, with 7 bases aligning to TRBD1. The V gene's germline CDR1 is LGHNA and CDR2 YSLEER. CDR3 length: 14 amino acids. V shed 6 bases and J 7 bases; nucleotides not matched to a gene: 9. The CDR3 nucleotides read TGCGCCAGCAGTCATGACAGGGAGCGACAGCCCCAGCATTTT. Amino acid sequence: CASSHDRERQPQHF.

The chain uses TRBV5-6 and TRBJ1-3; D might be TRBD1 (5 bases). Germline V CDR1 and CDR2: SGHDT, YYEEEE. V lost 0 bases and J lost 4, with 17 bases in between. CDR3 length equals 17 residues. The chain's CDR3 is CASSLGRPGVMGNTIYF. DNA of the CDR3: TGTGCCAGCAGCTTGGGCCGCCCGGGGGTAATGGGAAACACCATATATTTT.

This sequence joins TRBV18 and TRBJ2-3, with D possibly being TRBD2 (7 bases). The CDR3 spans 17 residues. CDR1 is KGHSH, CDR2 LQKENI, per germline. V dropped 6 bases and J dropped 1 base, with 20 bases sitting between them. CDR3: CASSLGGSGVGTDTQYF. The CDR3 DNA is TGTGCCAGCTCCCTCGGGGGCAGCGGGGTCGGCACAGATACGCAGTATTTT.

This clone was observed a single time. Other nucleotide sequences in the sample specify the same CDR3. This chain links TRBV5-4 with TRBJ2-7; D is undetermined. Trimming removed 0 bases at V and 2 bases at J, with 9 bases between. The CDR3 runs 14 residues. Germline CDR1 and CDR2: SGHNT and YYREEE (reference sequence). CDR3 DNA sequence: TGTGCCAGCAGCTTGGGCGCCGGAGCCTACGAGCAGTACTTC. The encoded protein is CASSLGAGAYEQYF.

J is TRBJ1-2 and V is TRBV7-8; D is ambiguous. V shed 1 base and J shed 0 bases, with 9 bases lying between them. There are 15 residues in the CDR3. Germline V gene lookup returns CDR1 SGHVS and CDR2 FQNEAQ. The CDR3 nucleotides read TGTGCCAGCAGCTTAGTAGCAAGTACTAACTATGGCTACACCTTC. Encoded protein: CASSLVASTNYGYTF. Full variable domain (missing parts from reference TRBV7-8 and TRBJ1-2): GAGVSQSPRYKVAKRGQDVALRCDPISGHVSLFWYQQALGQGPEFLTYFQNEAQLDKSGLPSDRFFAERPEGSVSTLKIQRTQQEDSAVYLCASSLVASTNYGYTFGSGTRLTVV.

The rearrangement links TRBV7-2 to TRBJ2-7; D ambiguous. The CDR3 has 14 residues. Trimming cost V 2 bases and J 3 bases, with 11 bases left between them. The V gene's germline CDR1 is SGHTA and CDR2 FQGNSA. The CDR3, as DNA: TGTGCCAGCAGCTTATCCCTAGAGCACTACGAGCAGTACTTC. Its translation is CASSLSLEHYEQYF.

V and J are TRBV9 and TRBJ2-2, with D tentatively TRBD2 (6 bases). CDR1 is SGDLS and CDR2 is YYNGEE in the germline V gene. The CDR3 spans 15 residues. The V and J ends lost 3 bases and 4 bases respectively, with 13 bases between them. CDR3 in amino acids: CASSASGLATGELFF. The CDR3 bases are TGTGCCAGCAGCGCATCGGGACTCGCCACCGGGGAGCTGTTTTTT.

The rearrangement links TRBV7-2 to TRBJ1-2; D is ambiguous. The CDR3 is 15 residues long. The germline gives CDR1 SGHTA, CDR2 FQGNSA. V dropped 1 base and J dropped 7 bases, with 16 bases sitting between them. DNA for the CDR3: TGTGCCAGCAGCTTAGAAGGGCCGGGGATGCGTGGCTACACCTTC. Amino acid sequence: CASSLEGPGMRGYTF.

The gene calls are TRBV6-5 and TRBJ2-5, with D possibly matching TRBD1 (6 bases). The CDR3 runs to 15 residues. The V gene's germline CDR1 is MNHEY and CDR2 SVGAGI. Trimming cost V 6 bases and J 5 bases, with 19 bases left between them. The CDR3 protein is CASSSPPGDTETQYF. In DNA, the CDR3 is TGTGCCAGCAGCTCCCCCCCCGGGGACACCGAGACCCAGTACTTC.

This rearrangement joins TRBV27 to TRBJ1-6; weak D call: TRBD1 (5 bases). The CDR3 sequence is 17 residues long. Trimming cost V 6 bases and J 3 bases, with 18 bases left between them. CDR1 and CDR2 (germline): MNHEY, SMNVEV (reference sequence). CDR3 in DNA: TGTGCCAGCAGCGCCAGACAGACTTACAACTATAATTCACCCCTCCACTTT. Amino acid sequence: CASSARQTYNYNSPLHF.

The genes are TRBV9 and TRBJ2-7, with 10 nucleotides matching TRBD2. The CDR3 is 15 residues long. Per germline, CDR1 SGDLS and CDR2 YYNGEE. V lost 1 base and J lost 3; bases outside the gene matches: 4. The CDR3 DNA follows: TGTGCCAGCAGCGTAAGCGGGGGGGGCTACTACGAGCAGTACTTC. It translates to CASSVSGGGYYEQYF.

This sequence joins TRBV27 and TRBJ2-2, with 8 bases matching TRBD1. CDR3 size: 15 residues. After removal of 5 bases from V and 6 bases from J, the junction contained 8 bases not matched to a gene. Germline V gene sequence: CDR1 MNHEY, CDR2 SMNVEV (reference sequence). CDR3 sequence reads: CASSITRGLAGELFF. CDR3 nucleotide sequence: TGTGCCAGCAGTATAACCAGGGGGCTGGCCGGGGAGCTGTTTTTT.

The chain links TRBV27 to TRBJ2-7, with 7 bases fitting TRBD1. In germline, CDR1 is MNHEY, CDR2 SMNVEV (reference sequence). Unmatched junction bases numbered 2, after V lost 6 bases and J lost 0 bases. The CDR3 loop spans 13 amino acids. The CDR3 DNA reads TGTGCCAGCAGGGGGACAGACTCCTACGAGCAGTACTTC. Its protein product is CASRGTDSYEQYF.

J is TRBJ2-7 and V is TRBV9; tentatively, D is TRBD1 (5 bases). This CDR3 is 14 amino acids long. Per germline, CDR1 SGDLS and CDR2 YYNGEE. The V end lost 0 bases, the J end lost 2 bases, and 9 bases lay between the germline ends. This CDR3 is CASSVEVTAYEQYF. The CDR3 DNA follows: TGTGCCAGCAGCGTAGAAGTGACAGCCTACGAGCAGTACTTC.

The CDR3 region is CASSQEKGTGTSGYTDTQYF. The CDR3 coding sequence is TGCGCCAGCAGCCAAGAGAAAGGCACCGGGACTAGCGGATACACAGATACGCAGTATTTT. The chain links TRBV4-3 to TRBJ2-3, with 11 bases that match TRBD2. V shed 0 bases and J 2 bases; nucleotides not matched to a gene: 13. Germline lookup yields CDR1 LGHNA and CDR2 YSLEER. There are 20 residues in the CDR3.

The rearrangement joins TRBV5-6 to TRBJ2-1; the match to TRBD1 covers 9 bases. Trimming at V came to 4 bases and at J to 7 bases, leaving 15 bases not matched to a gene. CDR1 is SGHDT, CDR2 YYEEEE, per germline. The CDR3 consists of 17 residues. The CDR3 coding sequence is TGTGCCAGCAGCCCACCTCTGGGGACAGGGTATTTTAATGAGCAGTTCTTC. Protein: CASSPPLGTGYFNEQFF.

The V gene is TRBV10-3, the J gene TRBJ2-7, with D possibly being TRBD1 (6 bases). The V end was cut by 4 bases, the J end by 2 bases, with 12 bases between. Germline values: CDR1 ENHRY, CDR2 SYGVKD. The CDR3 sequence is 14 residues long. The CDR3 sequence: CAISGWDTPYEQYF. In DNA form, the CDR3 reads TGTGCCATCAGTGGTTGGGACACCCCCTACGAGCAGTACTTC.

V is TRBV7-2 and J is TRBJ2-2; maybe TRBD1 (6 bases). Trimming shortened V by 5 bases and J by 4 bases, and 14 bases separated the two germline ends. Germline values: CDR1 SGHTA, CDR2 FQGNSA. The CDR3 loop spans 15 amino acids. The CDR3 bases are TGTGCCAGCAGCCCCAATAGACAGGTCACCGGGGAGCTGTTTTTT. As protein: CASSPNRQVTGELFF.

The CDR3 DNA sequence: TGTGCCAGCAGCTTAGCCGGGGGCTCCTACAATGAGCAGTTCTTC. Encoded protein: CASSLAGGSYNEQFF. V gene TRBV11-3 combines with J gene TRBJ2-1; D might be TRBD2 (6 bases). The CDR3 extends over 15 amino acids. V was trimmed by 1 base and J by 0 bases, leaving 7 bases between them. The germline V gene has CDR1 SGHNT and CDR2 YENEEA.

V is TRBV6-5 and J is TRBJ2-1, with 8 nucleotides matching TRBD2. Germline V gives CDR1 MNHEY, CDR2 SVGAGI. Trimming cost V 2 bases and J 0 bases; bases outside gene matches: 0. The CDR3 runs to 15 residues. CDR3 sequence reads: CASSYSGSSYNEQFF. The DNA for the CDR3 is TGTGCCAGCAGTTACAGCGGGAGCTCCTACAATGAGCAGTTCTTC.

The chain carries TRBV5-4 and TRBJ2-5; D possibly corresponds to TRBD1 (5 bases). The CDR3 length is 15 residues. V was pared by 0 bases and J by 5 bases, with 14 bases between. Germline V lookup: CDR1 SGHNT, CDR2 YYREEE (reference sequence). CDR3 sequence (DNA): TGTGCCAGCAGCTTGGCTCGACAGTCCATGGAGACCCAGTACTTC. The encoded protein is CASSLARQSMETQYF.